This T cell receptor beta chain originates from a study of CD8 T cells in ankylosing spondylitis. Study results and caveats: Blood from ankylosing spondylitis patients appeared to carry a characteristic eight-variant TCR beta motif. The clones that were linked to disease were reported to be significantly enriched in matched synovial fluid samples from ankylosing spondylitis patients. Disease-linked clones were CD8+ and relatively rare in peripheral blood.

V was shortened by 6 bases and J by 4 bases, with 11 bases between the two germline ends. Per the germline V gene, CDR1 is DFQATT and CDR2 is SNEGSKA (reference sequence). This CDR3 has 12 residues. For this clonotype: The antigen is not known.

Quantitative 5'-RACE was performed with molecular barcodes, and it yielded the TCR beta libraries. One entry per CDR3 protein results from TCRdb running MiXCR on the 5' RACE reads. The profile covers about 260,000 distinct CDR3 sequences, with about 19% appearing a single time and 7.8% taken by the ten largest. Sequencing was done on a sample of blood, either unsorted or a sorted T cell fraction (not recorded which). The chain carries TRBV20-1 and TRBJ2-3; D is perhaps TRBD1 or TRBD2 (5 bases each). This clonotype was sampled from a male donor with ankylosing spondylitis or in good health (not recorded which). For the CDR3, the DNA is TGCAGTGCCGAGAGGGGCCCAGATACGCAGTATTTT. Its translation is CSAERGPDTQYF.